In this sample, the clone carrying this TCR beta chain turned up a few times. Assay used: immunoSEQ multiplex PCR; TCRdb lists only in-frame clones, some missing. The sample lists 250,000 to 350,000 clones, more than 70% seen once, with about 5.8% in the top ten. This record belongs to a study of cytotoxic CD8 clonotypes in ibrutinib-treated CLL. This sample comprised PBMCs, obtained at disease progression, from a patient treated with ibrutinib. This receptor was identified in a human donor with chronic lymphocytic leukemia.

This CDR3 is CASSDGELRGIQYF. DNA for the CDR3: TGTGCCAGCAGTGATGGGGAACTCCGAGGCATTCAGTACTTC. The chain recombines TRBV6-1 with TRBJ2-4; no clear D. Per the germline V gene, CDR1 is MNHNS and CDR2 is SASEGT. Between the trimmed V and J ends, which lost 3 bases and 9 bases, there was a span of 15 bases. There are 14 residues in the CDR3.